Shown below are 15 T cell receptor beta chains from a single sample sequenced in a study of shared clonotypes between healthy human individuals (dated by TCRdb to about 2020). For the CD8 naive samples, CD45RO-negative cells were positively selected for CCR7, yielding a CD45RA+CCR7+ population from which TemRA cells were excluded. To prepare the library, the immunoSEQ multiplex PCR assay was applied. TCRdb stores this immuneACCESS table with in-frame sequences only. Part of the clones is absent; in the studies checked, under half of the shortfall reflects unresolved V genes, and no reason is known for the rest. The sample includes about 680,000 clones, with around 92% observed a single time. Roughly 24% of the sample lies in the top ten. The sequencing sample was made of naive CD8+ T cells sorted from blood. The sample's cell subset or site label, decoded: CD45RA+CCR7+. All receptors derive from a man aged 25 to 40 in good health.

The chain employs TRBV4-1 and TRBJ1-5; 8 nucleotides agree with TRBD1. Germline V gene sequence: CDR1 MGHRA, CDR2 YSYEKL. The CDR3 runs 15 residues. Trimming cost V 4 bases and J 3 bases; bases outside gene matches: 5. CDR3 sequence (DNA): TGCGCCAGCAGCCGATCCAGGGGGCCCAATCAGCCCCAGCATTTT. It yields the protein CASSRSRGPNQPQHF.

V gene TRBV6-1 combines with J gene TRBJ2-3; 10 bases are shared with TRBD2. Germline V gene data show CDR1 as MNHNS and CDR2 as SASEGT. CDR3 length equals 18 residues. J gave up 4 bases and V 2 bases, and 12 bases lay outside the gene matches. In nucleotides, the CDR3 is TGTGCCAGCAGTGAAAGGTGGGGGGGCCTAGCGGGAGCAGATACGCAGTATTTT. Translating gives CASSERWGGLAGADTQYF.

The J gene is TRBJ2-1, the V gene TRBV9; either TRBD1 or TRBD2 may supply D (5 bases each). This CDR3 is built from 15 residues. Looked up from germline, CDR1 is SGDLS and CDR2 is YYNGEE. Trimming removed 3 bases at V and 5 bases at J, with 15 bases between. The CDR3 here is CASSEWGTTNNEQFF. The CDR3 DNA sequence: TGTGCCAGCAGCGAGTGGGGGACGACCAACAATGAGCAGTTCTTC.

J is TRBJ2-1 and V is TRBV11-2; 7 bases are shared with TRBD2. Trimming at V came to 3 bases and at J to 6 bases, leaving 11 bases not matched to a gene. Germline V CDR1 and CDR2: SGHAT, FQNNGV. CDR3 size: 16 residues. DNA for the CDR3: TGTGCCAGCAGCTTTCTCCGGACTAGTTCGCCCAATGAGCAGTTCTTC. Translating it yields CASSFLRTSSPNEQFF. Full variable domain (rest looked up from reference TRBV11-2 and TRBJ2-1): EAGVAQSPRYKIIEKRQSVAFWCNPISGHATLYWYQQILGQGPKLLIQFQNNGVVDDSQLPKDRFSAERLKGVDSTLKIQPAKLEDSAVYLCASSFLRTSSPNEQFFGPGTRLTVL.

CDR3 protein: CASSPGLAGTYEQYF. In DNA form, the CDR3 reads TGTGCCAGCAGTCCCGGACTAGCGGGAACCTACGAGCAGTACTTC. The chain uses TRBV5-4 and TRBJ2-7; 12 bases line up with TRBD2. V shed 5 bases and J 2 bases; nucleotides not matched to a gene: 5. Germline V CDR1 and CDR2: SGHNT, YYREEE (reference sequence). The CDR3 length is 15 residues.

The rearrangement links TRBV15 to TRBJ2-3, with D perhaps TRBD2 (6 bases). The germline V gene has CDR1 LNHNV and CDR2 YYDKDF (reference sequence). This CDR3 has 15 residues. Trimming shortened V by 0 bases and J by 2 bases, and 9 bases separated the two germline ends. The CDR3 region has the DNA TGTGCCACCAGCAGAGAGGCTAGCGACACAGATACGCAGTATTTT. The encoded protein is CATSREASDTDTQYF.

The chain is built from TRBV4-1 and TRBJ2-7, with D unresolved. This CDR3 has 15 residues. Germline assignment: CDR1 MGHRA and CDR2 YSYEKL. The V and J ends lost 0 bases and 3 bases respectively, with 12 bases between them. CDR3 in amino acids: CASSQDPNLGYEQYF. As DNA, the CDR3 is TGCGCCAGCAGCCAAGATCCGAACTTGGGCTACGAGCAGTACTTC.

In this sample, this clone turned up once. The chain employs TRBV6-5 and TRBJ2-7, with 9 bases matching TRBD2. The V and J ends lost 4 bases and 7 bases, in that order; junction bases with no gene match: 8. CDR1 is MNHEY, CDR2 SVGAGI, per germline. There are 14 residues in the CDR3. CDR3 sequence: CASSSPGREGEQYF. CDR3 DNA: TGTGCCAGCAGTTCTCCCGGGCGGGAGGGTGAGCAGTACTTC.

For this clone: In the same sample, other DNA sequences code for this CDR3. The V gene is TRBV4-3, the J gene TRBJ1-5; D ambiguous. CDR3 length: 15 amino acids. In germline, CDR1 is LGHNA, CDR2 YSLEER. V was shortened by 0 bases and J by 5 bases, with 11 bases between the two germline ends. The CDR3 DNA follows: TGCGCCAGCAGCCAAGATGCCGGCAGCTATCAGCCCCAGCATTTT. It codes for CASSQDAGSYQPQHF.

The V call is TRBV5-5, the J call TRBJ1-4; D unresolved. The CDR3 length is 14 residues. Germline V gene lookup returns CDR1 SGHKS and CDR2 YYEKEE (reference sequence). V was shortened by 2 bases and J by 5 bases, with 10 bases between the two germline ends. The CDR3 nucleotides are TGTGCCAGCAGCTTTGGCAGCCGCAATGAAAAACTGTTTTTT. This gives the protein CASSFGSRNEKLFF.

The chain links TRBV5-1 to TRBJ2-7; the D gene is possibly TRBD1 (5 bases). The CDR3 is 14 amino acids. CDR1 SGHRS and CDR2 YFSETQ come from the germline V gene. V lost 0 bases, J lost 5 bases, and 12 bases lay in between. The CDR3 sequence is CASSLGQGNNEQYF. CDR3 DNA sequence: TGCGCCAGCAGCTTGGGTCAGGGAAACAACGAGCAGTACTTC.

This clone was recorded only once. V usage is TRBV9 and J usage is TRBJ2-1, with 9 bases that match TRBD1. V dropped 4 bases and J dropped 7; count of bases not matched to a gene: 6. There are 14 residues in the CDR3. Looked up from germline, CDR1 is SGDLS and CDR2 is YYNGEE. CDR3 DNA sequence: TGTGCCAGCAGCCTTGGGGGGACAGGGAATGAGCAGTTCTTC. This translates into CASSLGGTGNEQFF.

The CDR3 reads CASSADLNEQFF. The CDR3 DNA reads TGTGCCAGCTCAGCGGACCTCAATGAGCAGTTCTTC. The rearrangement uses TRBV18 and TRBJ2-1; D remains ambiguous. The CDR3 extends over 12 amino acids. Germline V gives CDR1 KGHSH, CDR2 LQKENI. Trimming pared 5 bases from V and 6 bases from J, leaving 8 bases between.

The chain is built from TRBV25-1 and TRBJ1-2, with a weak D call TRBD1 (5 bases). Germline V gene sequence: CDR1 MGHDK, CDR2 SYGVNS. The CDR3 is made up of 17 amino acids. V was cut by 0 bases and J by 4 bases, with 18 bases left in between. The CDR3 spells CASSEYNSRGGLYGYTF. The CDR3 bases are TGTGCCAGCAGTGAATATAACTCTAGGGGCGGTCTCTATGGCTACACCTTC.

As to this clone: This sample includes further DNA sequences coding for the same CDR3. This chain uses TRBV28 with TRBJ2-7; D unresolved. Per the germline V gene, CDR1 is MDHEN and CDR2 is SYDVKM. CDR3 length equals 13 residues. The V and J ends lost 5 bases and 2 bases respectively, with 10 bases between them. The CDR3 DNA follows: TGTGCCAGCAGTCTCGGACCAGCCTACGAGCAGTACTTC. The encoded protein is CASSLGPAYEQYF.